This is a list of T cell receptor beta chains from one sample in a study of CD8 T cells in ankylosing spondylitis. TCRdb re-analysed the 5' RACE reads in MiXCR, keeping a single row per CDR3 protein. The sample has over 200,000 distinct CDR3 sequences, roughly a tenth seen once. The sample was blood, either unsorted or a sorted T cell fraction (not recorded which). All receptors derive from a male donor with ankylosing spondylitis or in good health (not recorded which). CDR3s include the opening cysteine and the closing phenylalanine or tryptophan. D genes are given only for firm matches. Rows give clone size only sometimes, using once, few, many, or a class for an expanded clone.

j_call,v_call,clone_size,d_call,cdr3_length,cdr3_nt,cdr3_aa
TRBJ2-6,TRBV7-6,many,.,17,TGTGCCAGCAGCTGGGGCGGGTCCCCCTCTGGGGCCAACGTCCTGACTTTC,CASSWGGSPSGANVLTF
TRBJ2-7,TRBV7-6,.,TRBD1,15,TGTGCCAGCAGCTTGGGCACCGGGACAGCTTTCGAGCAGTACTTC,CASSLGTGTAFEQYF
TRBJ2-1,TRBV6-2/TRBV6-3,few,TRBD2,20,TGTGCCACCCCAGACCCTACGGCTTATCTAGCGGGGGGGACTTACAATGAGCAGTTCTTC,CATPDPTAYLAGGTYNEQFF
TRBJ2-7,TRBV20-1,few,.,12,TGCAGTCCCGCGTCCGGGACCTACGAGCAGTACTTC,CSPASGTYEQYF
TRBJ2-3,TRBV20-1,many,TRBD1,13,TGCAGTGCTAACCGGGACAGGGCAGATACGCAGTATTTT,CSANRDRADTQYF
TRBJ2-1,TRBV11-2,many,TRBD2,17,TGTGCCAGCAGCTTAGATGGTTTAGCGGGGGCCTACAATGAGCAGTTCTTC,CASSLDGLAGAYNEQFF
TRBJ1-1,TRBV6-5,.,.,15,TGTGCCAGCAGTTCACCCACCCAGGGAAGGGCTGAAGCTTTCTTT,CASSSPTQGRAEAFF
TRBJ2-1,TRBV19,few,TRBD1,14,TGTGCCAGTATGGACTCAGGGGGAAGGCATGAGCAGTTCTTC,CASMDSGGRHEQFF
TRBJ2-1,TRBV7-2,few,.,11,TGTGCCAGCAGCTTAGAGGAACGGAAGTTCTTC,CASSLEERKFF
TRBJ2-3,TRBV7-3,many,.,16,TGTGCCAGCAGCCCAACCCGGGCCGTGAAGGCAGATACGCAGTATTTT,CASSPTRAVKADTQYF
TRBJ1-1,TRBV12-3/TRBV12-4,many,.,14,TGTGCCAGCAGGGTGGACAGATTGAACACTGAAGCTTTCTTT,CASRVDRLNTEAFF
TRBJ1-5,TRBV7-9,few,.,15,TGTGCCAGCAGCTTAATGGGGGATAGCAATCAGCCCCAGCATTTT,CASSLMGDSNQPQHF
TRBJ2-1,TRBV20-1,.,.,16,TGCAGTGCTAGAGTTGAGGGGGGGCCGACCTACAATGAGCAGTTCTTC,CSARVEGGPTYNEQFF
TRBJ2-5,TRBV5-1,few,.,16,TGCGCCAGCAGCCTCACCCCAACTAGATCCCAAGAGACCCAGTACTTC,CASSLTPTRSQETQYF
TRBJ2-7,TRBV5-1,many,TRBD1,16,TGCGCCAGCAGCTTGTATGAGGGACAGTGGTCCTACGAGCAGTACTTC,CASSLYEGQWSYEQYF
TRBJ2-3,TRBV24-1,.,.,17,TGTGCCACCAGTGATTTGGTTACAGGGATCGGGACAGATACGCAGTATTTT,CATSDLVTGIGTDTQYF
TRBJ2-5,TRBV27,few,TRBD2,17,TGTGCCAGCAGTTTATCCCTTGGGGCTAGCGGGATTGAGACCCAGTACTTC,CASSLSLGASGIETQYF
TRBJ2-7,TRBV20-1,many,.,14,TGCAGTGCTGCGGGACAGCTTCTCTCCTACGAGCAGTACTTC,CSAAGQLLSYEQYF
TRBJ2-3,TRBV5-1,many,.,14,TGCGCCAGCAGCTTGGGCCCCGCCAGGGATACGCAGTATTTT,CASSLGPARDTQYF
TRBJ2-7,TRBV29-1,many,.,14,TGCAGCGTTGAGTACCGGGGCTGGCCCTACGAGCAGTACTTC,CSVEYRGWPYEQYF
TRBJ1-1,TRBV7-2,many,.,16,TGTGCCAGCAGTCGCCAGGGTGTTCCTCTGAACACTGAAGCTTTCTTT,CASSRQGVPLNTEAFF
TRBJ1-5,TRBV12-3/TRBV12-4,many,.,14,TGTGCCAGCAGTTTACGGGGAATCAATCAGCCCCAGCATTTT,CASSLRGINQPQHF
TRBJ1-1,TRBV3-1,.,.,13,TGTGCCAGCAGCCAATTTGTGAGATTCGAGGCTTTCTTT,CASSQFVRFEAFF
TRBJ2-1,TRBV7-6,few,TRBD1,19,TGTGCCAGCACCATGGGGGCGGCCCCGCAGGGGGCTTCTCGGAATGAGCAGTTCTTC,CASTMGAAPQGASRNEQFF
TRBJ1-2,TRBV12-3/TRBV12-4,many,TRBD1,13,TGTGCCAGTACGACAGGGCGGATCTATGGCTACACCTTC,CASTTGRIYGYTF
TRBJ1-5,TRBV7-2,few,TRBD1,12,TGTGCCAGCAGCTTAGAGGGACAGGGAAGGCATTTT,CASSLEGQGRHF
TRBJ2-7,TRBV4-1,.,.,14,TGCGCCAGCAGCCAAGAACAAGGGCCTTACGAGCAGTACTTC,CASSQEQGPYEQYF
TRBJ2-7,TRBV15,.,.,14,TGTGCCACCAGCCAATCTACCATGTCCTACGAGCAGTACTTC,CATSQSTMSYEQYF
TRBJ1-4,TRBV5-1,many,.,15,TGCGCCAGCAGCTCTGGTTGGACAGATAATGAAAAACTGTTTTTT,CASSSGWTDNEKLFF
TRBJ1-5,TRBV5-1,many,.,15,TGCGCCAGCAGCCGGGACGGGAATAGCAATCAGCCCCAGCATTTT,CASSRDGNSNQPQHF
TRBJ2-7,TRBV20-1,many,.,13,TGCAGTGCTAGGGTCCCGGGAACCTACGAGCAGTACTTC,CSARVPGTYEQYF
TRBJ1-1,TRBV5-1,many,.,14,TGCGCCAGCAGCTTGAGAGAGATGAACACTGAAGCTTTCTTT,CASSLREMNTEAFF
TRBJ2-7,TRBV3-1,many,TRBD2,15,TGTGCCAGCATGCCCTATAGCGGGGGGGCCCACGAGCAGTACTTC,CASMPYSGGAHEQYF
TRBJ1-6,TRBV3-1,few,.,17,TGTGCCAGCAGCCAAGGATATGGGGGGGCTCACGGATCACCCCTCCACTTT,CASSQGYGGAHGSPLHF
TRBJ2-3,TRBV12-5,once,TRBD1,15,TGTGCTAGTGGACCCGAGGGACAGAGCACAGATACGCAGTATTTT,CASGPEGQSTDTQYF
TRBJ2-3,TRBV12-3/TRBV12-4,many,.,12,TGTGCCAGCAGTTTGAACTCAGATACGCAGTATTTT,CASSLNSDTQYF
TRBJ2-3,TRBV12-3/TRBV12-4,.,TRBD2,16,TGTGCCAGCAGTCCAAGCGGGGGGGCGTTGGTAGATACGCAGTATTTT,CASSPSGGALVDTQYF
TRBJ2-1,TRBV5-1,.,.,14,TGCGCCAGCAGCAGGGGCCCGTATCTGGATGAGCAGTTCTTC,CASSRGPYLDEQFF
TRBJ2-3,TRBV10-3,.,TRBD1,14,TGTGCCATCAGTCCAGGGGGAAACACAGATACGCAGTATTTT,CAISPGGNTDTQYF
TRBJ2-3,TRBV6-2/TRBV6-3,many,TRBD2,18,TGTGCCAGCAGTCCCGGGACTAGCGGCTCTACTTTCACAGATACGCAGTATTTT,CASSPGTSGSTFTDTQYF
TRBJ2-1,TRBV12-3/TRBV12-4,many,TRBD1,13,TGTGCCAGCAGAAACCGGGACAGTTCTGAGCAGTTCTTC,CASRNRDSSEQFF
TRBJ2-3,TRBV3-1,many,.,13,TGTGCCAGCAGCCCACTAAAAGCAGATACGCAGTATTTT,CASSPLKADTQYF
TRBJ1-2,TRBV5-6,many,TRBD1,15,TGTGCCAGCACAGCTGGACAGGGGGCGTACTATGGCTACACCTTC,CASTAGQGAYYGYTF
TRBJ2-3,TRBV7-7,many,.,16,TGTGCTAGCAGCTTAACGGGCCCTCCTAGCACAGATACGCAGTATTTT,CASSLTGPPSTDTQYF
TRBJ2-1,TRBV20-1,many,TRBD2,17,TGCAGTGCTAGAGCTGGGCTAGCGGGGGGCCGGTACAATGAGCAGTTCTTC,CSARAGLAGGRYNEQFF
TRBJ2-3,TRBV7-2,.,.,15,TGTGCCAGCAGCCCGGGCCGTTCTGTCGCAGATACGCAGTATTTT,CASSPGRSVADTQYF
TRBJ2-1,TRBV12-3/TRBV12-4,many,.,14,TGTGCCAGCATCCGCGGGACAACCTACAATGAGCAGTTCTTC,CASIRGTTYNEQFF
TRBJ2-1,TRBV5-4,few,TRBD2,16,TGTGCCAGCAGCTCCTTCTTGGGGGGGGACCACAATGAGCAGTTCTTC,CASSSFLGGDHNEQFF
TRBJ2-1,TRBV7-3,.,.,15,TGTGCCAGCAGCTTAGGGGCTCCAAACTACAATGAGCAGTTCTTC,CASSLGAPNYNEQFF
TRBJ2-2,TRBV11-2,many,.,16,TGTGCCAGCAGCTTAACCGGGGGCAAGGACACCGGGGAGCTGTTTTTT,CASSLTGGKDTGELFF
TRBJ2-5,TRBV7-8,many,.,14,TGTGCCAGCAGCTTAGCGTACTACCAAGAGACCCAGTACTTC,CASSLAYYQETQYF
TRBJ2-3,TRBV5-6,.,.,19,TGTGCCAGCAGCTTGGTGTACGGGGGCCGATTCTCTAGCACAGATACGCAGTATTTT,CASSLVYGGRFSSTDTQYF
TRBJ2-5,TRBV7-8,.,TRBD2,16,TGTGCCAGCAGCTTAAGCGGGGGGGCCGCCCCAGAGACCCAGTACTTC,CASSLSGGAAPETQYF
TRBJ2-5,TRBV29-1,.,.,12,TGCAGCGTTGGAGGCTCGATGGGGACCCAGTACTTC,CSVGGSMGTQYF
TRBJ2-1,TRBV5-1,many,.,16,TGCGCCAGCAGCTCTTTGGCGATCGGTGGGGCGGGTGAGCAGTTCTTC,CASSSLAIGGAGEQFF
TRBJ1-1,TRBV7-9,many,.,16,TGTGCCAGCAGCTTAACCCGGACAGTAGGGAACACTGAAGCTTTCTTT,CASSLTRTVGNTEAFF
TRBJ2-1,TRBV6-2/TRBV6-3,many,TRBD2,12,TGTGCCAGCCGGGAGCGGGGCGATGAGCAGTTCTTC,CASRERGDEQFF